Described below is a single T cell receptor beta chain sequence and its context. This sample was taken from a study of T cells expressing NK-cell markers. As for the study in general: Seven sequenced donors out of eight were HCMV-seropositive, one seronegative.

From germline, CDR1 is SGDLS and CDR2 YYNGEE. The CDR3 consists of 17 residues. The cDNA for TCR beta came from 5'RACE template switching with UMIs. TCRdb reprocessed the 5' RACE reads and reports one entry per CDR3 protein, with no DNA. The table for this sample gives fewer than 400,000 distinct CDR3 sequences. The sequenced sample was blood T cells: a sorted CD56 or NKG2C T cell subset, CD4+ or CD8+ T cells, or bulk PBMC T cells (not recorded which). The clonotype was recovered from a woman aged 45-60 years in good health. This chain joins TRBV9 and TRBJ1-2. The chain's CDR3 is CASSFLGSHPEGYGYTF.